Listed below are T cell receptor beta chains from one sample, sequenced in a study of beta chain features in type 1 diabetes. Assay used: immunoSEQ multiplex PCR; TCRdb lists only in-frame clones, some missing. There are fewer than 400,000 clones in the sample; roughly 9% occur only once, and approximately 1% lies in the top ten. Input material: central memory CD4+ T cells from blood. These receptors all come from a man younger than 45 with type 1 diabetes. Each CDR3 is given with its conserved first and last residue. The order of the fields is clone size, V gene, CDR3 length, CDR3 protein. Size is omitted from some rows. Given values are once, few, many or a class for expanded clones.

NA TRBV6-5 16 CASSSRRGRSNTEAFF
NA TRBV21-1 17 CASNHTRVTSRIYGYTF
NA TRBV29-1 13 CSVVRTEPGGYTF
NA TRBV2 15 CASSASRDGPYGYTF
few TRBV19 12 CASSRLGGTQVF
few TRBV7-2 13 CASSKDREGGYTF
NA TRBV15 15 CATSRSRQGSYEQYF
NA TRBV28 14 CASSPASNQETQYF
NA TRBV7-2 17 CASSLESRQGTNYGYTF
NA TRBV7-8 16 CASSSHFRGYTDTQYF
NA TRBV7-9 11 CASSLQGEQYF
many TRBV7-8 14 CASSGREDSYEQYF
NA TRBV9 19 CASSVGVTSGGLPYNEQFF
NA TRBV10-3 12 CAITSEGNGYTF
few TRBV27 13 CASSLFRNTEAFF
few TRBV14 13 CASSPFRVGGYTF
NA TRBV5-1 16 CASSQGLAGVYNEQFF
NA TRBV28 14 CASNPGTADEKLFF
few TRBV14 15 CASSQDVQGYYEQYF
NA TRBV7-9 13 CASSRQGYYGYTF
few TRBV5-1 13 CASSLSGLSEQFF
many TRBV9 13 CASSAALNTEAFF
few TRBV4-3 17 CASSQDVGSFAGNTIYF
few TRBV7-9 15 CASSQGAVPNYGYTF
NA TRBV5-4 15 CASSAGPSGVGELFF
few TRBV4-3 15 CASSPEGQPGNTIYF
few TRBV10-3 14 CAIRGTGREGGYTF
few TRBV6-5 10 CASRRETQYF
few TRBV27 14 CASSLWANTGELFF
NA TRBV5-4 15 CASSLGGASLEVQYF
NA TRBV6-6 15 CASTRTEGSLLEQYF
few TRBV15 14 CATSRGGGNTEAFF
few TRBV2 14 CASATGTGLQGYTF
NA TRBV12-5 11 CASAFTDTQYF
NA TRBV7-2 17 CASSAYSGGSYNSPLHF
NA TRBV7-2 13 CASSPNTDQPQHF
NA TRBV27 15 CASSLTAGGRNEQFF
few TRBV7-8 16 CASSLAGTATQETQYF
NA TRBV5-1 14 CASSRDRGREKLFF
NA TRBV6-5 15 CASTLSGQGVNEQYF
few TRBV5-4 15 CASSLDGAGYNEQFF
NA TRBV10-2 13 CASTGRSSYEQYF
NA TRBV20-1 10 CSARFTEAFF
NA TRBV27 15 CASSPRQGLNTEAFF
NA TRBV30 13 CAWGEGPRSPLHF